This T cell receptor beta chain was sequenced for a study of OX40 agonist ivuxolimab in advanced cancers. Whole-study results and caveats: Compared with others, partial responders at 0.1-3.0 mg/kg displayed clonal expansion among the lowest.

In germline, CDR1 is SGHDT, CDR2 YYEEEE. The J segment lost 8 bases and the V segment lost 3 bases, leaving 4 bases of the junction unmatched. This CDR3 comprises 15 residues. Comment on this clone: Its antigen is not known.

TCRdb's table, derived via immunoSEQ multiplex PCR, lists solely in-frame clones and lacks some. Altogether approximately 42,000 clones are present, approximately 85% being singletons, with the ten largest covering around 18%. The sample was CD4+ or CD8+ T cells sorted from blood, taken in a trial of the OX40 agonist ivuxolimab. V is TRBV5-6 and J is TRBJ1-6, with 11 bases aligning to TRBD1. This sequence was found in an adult with an advanced solid tumor such as melanoma, head and neck, liver or kidney cancer. The CDR3: CASSSRDRGYSPLHF. As DNA, the CDR3 is TGTGCCAGCAGCTCCCGGGACAGGGGGTATTCACCCCTCCACTTT.